Below, 22 T cell receptor beta chains from the same sample are listed, as sequenced in a study of T cells in Graves' hyperthyroidism and ophthalmopathy. Using RNA transcripts as the source, TCR beta CDR3 regions were amplified. TCR CDR3 underwent first-round RT-PCR with the HTBI primer set. TCRdb re-derived calls from the multiplex PCR reads in MiXCR, one entry per CDR3 protein. The data show around 240,000 distinct CDR3 sequences, about 17% seen once. Sequenced material: blood. The receptors come from a woman in her late teens or twenties with Graves' ophthalmopathy.

This clonotype was found many times. The V and J genes are TRBV5-1 and TRBJ1-1; no definite D call. From germline, CDR1 is SGHRS and CDR2 YFSETQ. The CDR3 runs to 13 residues. Between the trimmed V and J ends, which lost 2 bases and 3 bases, there was a span of 8 bases. CDR3 sequence reads: CASSFGEYTEAFF. CDR3 DNA: TGCGCCAGCAGCTTTGGGGAGTACACTGAAGCTTTCTTT.

The V and J genes are TRBV27 and TRBJ2-7, with 7 bases aligning to TRBD1. Germline CDR1 MNHEY, CDR2 SMNVEV (reference sequence). The CDR3 covers 14 residues. Trimming cost V 5 bases and J 2 bases; bases outside gene matches: 6. For the CDR3, the DNA is TGTGCCAGCAGTATACAGGGGACGGCCTACGAGCAGTACTTC. This sequence encodes CASSIQGTAYEQYF.

This clonotype was observed many times. This rearrangement joins TRBV28 to TRBJ2-1; D could derive from TRBD1 or TRBD2 (5 bases each). CDR3 length equals 14 residues. CDR1 MDHEN and CDR2 SYDVKM come from the germline V gene. V was clipped by 4 bases and J by 8 bases, with 15 bases between them. The CDR3 region is CASSWGPRPDEQFF. The CDR3, as DNA: TGTGCCAGCAGTTGGGGACCTAGGCCCGATGAGCAGTTCTTC.

This clonotype was counted ten times or more. The genes are TRBV29-1 and TRBJ1-1, with D possibly matching TRBD1 (6 bases). Germline CDR1 SQVTM, CDR2 ANQGSEA. Trimming cost V 7 bases and J 0 bases, with 15 bases left between them. The CDR3 covers 14 residues. The CDR3 protein is CSAQTGDMNTEAFF. CDR3 nucleotides: TGCAGCGCCCAGACAGGAGACATGAACACTGAAGCTTTCTTT.

This clonotype was recorded at least ten times. This chain joins TRBV5-1 and TRBJ2-3; TRBD2 matches at 8 bases. The trim removed 0 bases at V and 4 bases at J, leaving 7 bases unmatched. The length of the CDR3 is 16 residues. CDR1 is SGHRS, CDR2 YFSETQ, per germline. The CDR3 bases are TGCGCCAGCAGCTTGGACGGGACTAGGTTTTCAGATACGCAGTATTTT. Its protein is CASSLDGTRFSDTQYF.

This clonotype was seen repeatedly, ten times or more. The chain carries TRBV30 and TRBJ2-3; no clear D gene. The V end was cut by 0 bases, the J end by 4 bases, with 8 bases between. The CDR3 has 13 amino acids. Per germline, CDR1 GTSNPN and CDR2 SVGIG (reference sequence). This CDR3 reads CAWSVLSPDTQYF. In DNA form, the CDR3 reads TGTGCCTGGAGTGTACTTAGCCCAGATACGCAGTATTTT. The complete variable domain, with remaining parts taken from reference TRBV30 and TRBJ2-3, reads SQTIHQWPATLVQPVGSPLSLECTVEGTSNPNLYWYRQAAGRGLQLLFYSVGIGQISSEVPQNLSASRPQDRQFILSSKKLLLSDSGFYLCAWSVLSPDTQYFGPGTRLTVL.

The chain links TRBV19 to TRBJ1-2, with TRBD1 matching 10 bases. Germline lookup yields CDR1 LNHDA and CDR2 SQIVND (reference sequence). This CDR3 spans 14 amino acids. Losses at the gene ends were 7 bases for V and 2 bases for J; bases not matched to a gene: 4. DNA of the CDR3: TGTGCCAGTACCCCGGGACAGGGGAACTATGGCTACACCTTC. Amino acids: CASTPGQGNYGYTF.

The CDR3 DNA reads as TGCAGTGCTGTCGCGTGGGGTGAAGAGGGGGAGCAGTACTTC. Translated, it gives CSAVAWGEEGEQYF. The genes are TRBV20-1 and TRBJ2-7, with D perhaps matching TRBD1 or TRBD2 (5 bases each). V lost 5 bases and J lost 7, with 21 bases in between. The CDR3 is made up of 14 amino acids. Looked up from germline, CDR1 is DFQATT and CDR2 is SNEGSKA (reference sequence).

Ten or more counts support this clonotype. The chain carries TRBV5-6 and TRBJ2-1; no reliable D call. Germline-derived CDR1 and CDR2 are SGHDT and YYEEEE. The CDR3 covers 12 residues. Trimming took off 4 bases at V and 9 bases at J, with 11 bases between the two ends. The CDR3 sequence is CASSLERTEQFF. The CDR3 coding sequence is TGTGCCAGCAGCCTCGAGCGTACTGAGCAGTTCTTC.

V gene TRBV11-3 combines with J gene TRBJ2-1; maybe TRBD1 (7 bases). Germline assignment: CDR1 SGHNT and CDR2 YENEEA. V dropped 6 bases and J dropped 7 bases, with 13 bases sitting between them. The CDR3 loop spans 13 amino acids. CDR3 coding DNA: TGTGCCAGCAGTGGCAGGGGGGAGAATGAGCAGTTCTTC. It translates to CASSGRGENEQFF.

This clonotype came up many times. J is TRBJ2-5 and V is TRBV5-1; 10 bases match TRBD2. This CDR3 spans 15 amino acids. CDR1 and CDR2 (germline): SGHRS, YFSETQ. V was pared by 2 bases and J by 4 bases, with 5 bases of the junction left unmatched. The CDR3: CASSLTSGNGETQYF. CDR3 sequence (DNA): TGCGCCAGCAGCTTAACTAGCGGGAACGGAGAGACCCAGTACTTC.

This clonotype turned up a few times. V usage is TRBV28 and J usage is TRBJ1-3; D remains unclear. The CDR3 consists of 16 residues. Germline V gene sequence: CDR1 MDHEN, CDR2 SYDVKM. The V end was cut by 5 bases, the J end by 0 bases, with 14 bases between. The CDR3 loop is CASSPSDPRSGNTIYF. As DNA, the CDR3 is TGTGCCAGCAGTCCGTCAGACCCACGCTCTGGAAACACCATATATTTT.

This chain uses TRBV20-1 with TRBJ2-5, with D unclear. Trimming left V 1 base short and J 5 bases short, with 11 bases between. The CDR3 sequence is 13 residues long. CDR1 DFQATT and CDR2 SNEGSKA come from the germline V gene (reference sequence). CDR3 DNA: TGCAGTGCTAGAGCCCTAAGTGGGGAGACCCAGTACTTC. It specifies CSARALSGETQYF.

This clonotype was picked up many times. This rearrangement joins TRBV11-3 to TRBJ2-7; tentatively, D is TRBD1 (6 bases). The CDR3 consists of 14 residues. V was pared by 3 bases and J by 0 bases, with 9 bases between. The germline V gene has CDR1 SGHNT and CDR2 YENEEA. This chain's CDR3 is CASSFADSSYEQYF. The CDR3 DNA sequence: TGTGCCAGCAGCTTTGCGGACAGCTCCTACGAGCAGTACTTC.

This clonotype was detected ten times or more. The rearrangement joins TRBV12-3 or TRBV12-4 to TRBJ1-4, with D possibly matching TRBD1 (5 bases). CDR3 length equals 15 residues. V lost 5 bases to trimming and J lost 3 bases, with 13 bases between them. The CDR3 reads CASSGTEQANEKLFF. CDR3 nucleotide sequence: TGTGCCAGCAGTGGGACCGAACAAGCTAATGAAAAACTGTTTTTT.

This chain uses TRBV13 with TRBJ1-2; 7 bases match TRBD1. With 5 bases clipped from V and 7 bases from J, the junction kept 16 bases outside the gene matches. Germline CDR1 is PRHDT and CDR2 is FYEKMQ (reference sequence). This CDR3 spans 16 amino acids. CDR3 in amino acids: CASSPQSGKGAGGYTF. The CDR3 region has the DNA TGTGCCAGCAGCCCCCAATCCGGTAAGGGGGCGGGTGGCTACACCTTC.

This clonotype was recorded at least ten times. The genes are TRBV28 and TRBJ2-7; 11 bases map to TRBD2. CDR1 MDHEN and CDR2 SYDVKM come from the germline V gene. The CDR3 is made up of 16 amino acids. V gave up 8 bases and J gave up 4 bases; unmatched junction bases: 13. The CDR3 spells CASRSTGTSGHYEQYF. Here the CDR3 DNA reads TGTGCCAGCCGCTCGACCGGGACTAGCGGTCATTACGAGCAGTACTTC.

This clonotype occurred a few times. The chain recombines TRBV5-1 with TRBJ1-2, with a possible D match to TRBD1 (5 bases). The CDR3 covers 16 residues. The germline CDR1 and CDR2 sequences are SGHRS and YFSETQ. The V and J ends lost 4 bases and 4 bases respectively, with 20 bases between them. This chain's CDR3 is CASSQNTPGGTYGYTF. The DNA for the CDR3 is TGCGCCAGCAGCCAGAACACCCCGGGTGGGACCTATGGCTACACCTTC.

This clonotype was counted ten times or more. The chain links TRBV11-1 to TRBJ2-3, with no clear D. Trimming left V 5 bases short and J 2 bases short, with 14 bases between. The CDR3 spans 15 residues. Germline values: CDR1 SGHAT, CDR2 FQDESV (reference sequence). CDR3 residues: CASSGGRSPTDTQYF. DNA for the CDR3: TGTGCCAGCAGCGGCGGTCGTTCTCCCACAGATACGCAGTATTTT.

Many counts were recorded for this clonotype. V gene TRBV28 combines with J gene TRBJ2-6; possibly TRBD1 or TRBD2 for D (5 bases each). Per germline, CDR1 MDHEN and CDR2 SYDVKM. V was trimmed by 5 bases and J by 4 bases, leaving 9 bases between them. The CDR3 extends over 14 amino acids. The chain's CDR3 is CASSVGVGANVLTF. The DNA of the CDR3 is TGTGCCAGCAGTGTGGGGGTCGGGGCCAACGTCCTGACTTTC.

This clonotype appeared many times. The gene calls are TRBV7-9 and TRBJ2-7; a possible D gene is TRBD1 (6 bases). Trimming shortened V by 5 bases and J by 5 bases, and 19 bases separated the two germline ends. Germline-derived CDR1 and CDR2 are SEHNR and FQNEAQ (reference sequence). The CDR3 covers 15 residues. DNA for the CDR3: TGTGCCAGCAGCCTCCAAACCGGACAGCTCCACGAGCAGTACTTC. This sequence encodes CASSLQTGQLHEQYF.

The chain is built from TRBV7-9 and TRBJ2-1; TRBD2 agrees at 14 bases. The trim removed 1 base at V and 11 bases at J, leaving 7 bases unmatched. There are 16 residues in the CDR3. Germline V gene sequence: CDR1 SEHNR, CDR2 FQNEAQ (reference sequence). For the CDR3, the DNA is TGTGCCAGCAGCTTAGATAGGACTAGCGGGGGGCCGAAGCAGTTCTTC. The encoded protein is CASSLDRTSGGPKQFF.